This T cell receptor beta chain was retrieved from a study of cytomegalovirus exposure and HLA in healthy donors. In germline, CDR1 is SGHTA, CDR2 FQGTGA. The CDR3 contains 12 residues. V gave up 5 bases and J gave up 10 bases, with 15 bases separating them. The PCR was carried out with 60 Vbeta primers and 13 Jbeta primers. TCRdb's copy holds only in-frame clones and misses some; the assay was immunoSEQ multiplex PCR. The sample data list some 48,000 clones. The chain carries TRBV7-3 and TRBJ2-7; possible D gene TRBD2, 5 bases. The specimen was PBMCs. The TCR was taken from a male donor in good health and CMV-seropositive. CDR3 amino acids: CASSTDQGRQYF. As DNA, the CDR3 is TGTGCCAGCAGCACGGACCAAGGGAGACAGTACTTC.